This TCR beta chain was observed in a study of Ad26.COV2.S vaccination and SARS-CoV-2 variants. The study's findings and limits: From the TCR breadth and depth analyses, total T cell responses may have been underestimated.

The CDR3 has 12 amino acids. Trimming took off 2 bases at V and 4 bases at J, with 6 bases between the two ends. CDR1 is SGHTA and CDR2 is FQGNSA in the germline V gene. This table comes from immunoSEQ multiplex PCR, and its TCRdb copy is limited to in-frame clones, with some not included. Of fewer than 400,000 clones listed, roughly 84% are singletons. With regard to this clone: Its antigen remains unknown.

Treatment noted: some 19 received Ad26.COV2.S at low or high dose, single or two shots; about 5 received placebo; per-sample allocation not given. Specimen acquisition occurred on day 63 following the initial vaccine or placebo injection. The V and J genes are TRBV7-2 and TRBJ2-7; D gene uncertain. Sequencing was performed on peripheral blood, taken in a trial of Ad26.COV2.S vaccine versus placebo. This clonotype was obtained from a person aged 18-65 years who received the Ad26.COV2.S COVID-19 vaccine or a placebo. The chain's CDR3 is CASSLTEYEQYF. In DNA, the CDR3 is TGTGCCAGCAGCTTAACGGAGTACGAGCAGTACTTC.